The clone carrying this T cell receptor beta chain has just a few counts. What it binds is unknown. MiXCR was run by TCRdb on the RT-PCR reads, yielding one entry per CDR3 protein. Seen here are 450,000 to 700,000 distinct CDR3 sequences, about 15% observed once, and the top ten hold 11%. Looked up from germline, CDR1 is SGHTA and CDR2 is FQGNSA. The CDR3 loop spans 17 amino acids. Losses at the gene ends were 5 bases for V and 0 bases for J; bases not matched to a gene: 7. This specimen comes from a study of response to subunit inactivated influenza vaccine. Findings and caveats of the study: Few additional T cells are recruited per seasonal influenza vaccination, authors suggested.

Sequenced here: PBMCs from blood, sampled approximately 13 days after vaccination. The V and J genes are TRBV7-2 and TRBJ2-3; 11 positions agree with TRBD2. This clonotype was sampled from a man in his fifties who received an inactivated influenza vaccine. This CDR3 reads CASSRRLAGPSTDTQYF. The CDR3 coding sequence is TGTGCCAGCAGCCGGAGACTAGCGGGACCTAGCACAGATACGCAGTATTTT.